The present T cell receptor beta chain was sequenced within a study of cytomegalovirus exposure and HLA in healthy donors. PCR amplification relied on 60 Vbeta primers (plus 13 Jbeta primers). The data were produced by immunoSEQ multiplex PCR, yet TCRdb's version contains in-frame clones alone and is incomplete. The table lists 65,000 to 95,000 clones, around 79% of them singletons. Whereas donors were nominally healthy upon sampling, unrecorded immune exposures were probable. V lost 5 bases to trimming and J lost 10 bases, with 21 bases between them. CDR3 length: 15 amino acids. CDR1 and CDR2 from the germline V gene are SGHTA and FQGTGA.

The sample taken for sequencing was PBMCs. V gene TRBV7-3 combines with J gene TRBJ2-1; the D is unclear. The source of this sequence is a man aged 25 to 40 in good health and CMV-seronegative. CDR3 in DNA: TGTGCCAGCAGCCCCGACATATCCCCCGCCAGGGAGCAGTTCTTC. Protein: CASSPDISPAREQFF.